This T cell receptor beta chain was recovered during a study of graft-versus-host responses after intestinal transplantation. Whole-study context: Anti-thymocyte globulin induction, then tacrolimus and steroids for around 3 years, went to all recipients. Study-level results: Circulating GvH clone levels at their peak were associated with HvG declines (early post-transplant).

Measured with immunoSEQ multiplex PCR; TCRdb has only the in-frame clones, and not every one. The sample consists of some 25,000 clones, around 94% of them appearing once. The V gene's germline CDR1 is SQVTM and CDR2 ANQGSEA. V lost 6 bases and J 4 bases, leaving 15 bases between the germline ends. The CDR3 covers 13 residues. Details on this clone: The antigen is undetermined.

The sequence was obtained from a human patient who received an intestinal transplant, so some T cells may come from the graft donor. The source material was PBMCs, sampled nearly 31 days after intestinal transplant. The chain joins TRBV29-1 to TRBJ1-2; a weak D match, TRBD1 (6 bases). The CDR3 DNA reads TGCAGCGTGACAGGAAGCGTACCCTATGGCTACACCTTC. Translating it yields CSVTGSVPYGYTF.